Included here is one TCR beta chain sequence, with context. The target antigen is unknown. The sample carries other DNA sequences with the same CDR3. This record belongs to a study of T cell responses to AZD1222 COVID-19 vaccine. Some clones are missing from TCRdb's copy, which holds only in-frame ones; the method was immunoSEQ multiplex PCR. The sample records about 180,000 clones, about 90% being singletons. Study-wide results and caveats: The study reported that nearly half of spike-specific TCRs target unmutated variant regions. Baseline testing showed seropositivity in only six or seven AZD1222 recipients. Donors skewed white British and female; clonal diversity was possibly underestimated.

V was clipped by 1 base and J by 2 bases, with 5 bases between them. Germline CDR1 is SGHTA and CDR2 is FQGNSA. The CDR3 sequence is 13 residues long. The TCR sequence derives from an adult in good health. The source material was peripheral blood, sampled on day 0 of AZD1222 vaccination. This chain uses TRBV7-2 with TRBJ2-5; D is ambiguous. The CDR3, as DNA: TGTGCCAGCAGCTTAGGGCATCAAGAGACCCAGTACTTC. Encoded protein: CASSLGHQETQYF.